What follows is one T cell receptor beta chain and its context. Its antigen is unknown. The entry originates in a study of response to subunit inactivated influenza vaccine. The CDR3 length is 14 residues. V lost 5 bases and J lost 7; bases outside the gene matches: 8. From germline, CDR1 is GTSNPN and CDR2 SVGIG (reference sequence). Overall study results and limits: It was the authors' suggestion that each seasonal influenza vaccination recruits few new T cells.

TCRdb re-analysed the RT-PCR reads in MiXCR, keeping a single row per CDR3 protein. The table lists under 800,000 distinct CDR3 sequences, approximately 15% of them singletons. The sample in question was PBMCs from blood, obtained 14 days before vaccination. The origin of this receptor is a middle-aged man who received an inactivated influenza vaccine. The chain employs TRBV30 and TRBJ2-3, with TRBD2 matching 11 bases. The CDR3 DNA is TGTGCCTGGGGAACTAGCGGGGGCGCGAATACGCAGTATTTT. It specifies CAWGTSGGANTQYF.